A single sample is the source of the 9 T cell receptor beta chains below, sequenced in a study of blood T cells in healthy people across ages. A J-beta primer mix and a sample-barcoded 5' primer were used in a second PCR of roughly 6 to 11 cycles. TCRdb re-derived calls from the 5' RACE reads in MiXCR, one entry per CDR3 protein. The sample includes some 940,000 distinct CDR3 sequences, approximately 32% of them seen just once. The same data also contributed to another study, on T cells of mothers and their children.

Sequenced: blood. The source is a woman in her thirties or forties in good health.

This chain uses TRBV7-3 with TRBJ2-7; 8 bases line up with TRBD2. V shed 6 bases, J shed 7 bases, and the junction held 8 bases outside the gene matches. The germline V gene has CDR1 SGHTA and CDR2 FQGTGA. The CDR3 is 13 residues long. Here the CDR3 reads CASRAGGDNEQYF. The CDR3 bases are TGTGCCAGCAGGGCGGGGGGAGACAATGAGCAGTACTTC.

The rearrangement joins TRBV5-1 to TRBJ2-5, with 10 nucleotides matching TRBD2. The J segment lost 2 bases and the V segment lost 1 base, leaving 5 bases of the junction unmatched. The CDR3 loop spans 16 amino acids. CDR1 is SGHRS, CDR2 YFSETQ, per germline. In DNA form, the CDR3 reads TGCGCCAGCAGCTTGATGGCACTAGCGGGGCAAGAGACCCAGTACTTC. Its translation: CASSLMALAGQETQYF.

The V and J genes are TRBV20-1 and TRBJ2-5, with D unresolved. The CDR3 consists of 13 residues. Germline CDR1 reads DFQATT; CDR2 reads SNEGSKA (reference sequence). Between the trimmed V and J ends, which lost 3 bases and 2 bases, there was a span of 10 bases. This chain's CDR3 is CSASSPDQETQYF. The CDR3 bases are TGCAGTGCTAGCTCACCGGATCAAGAGACCCAGTACTTC.

Details on this clonotype: A much larger clone differs by one base, so this may be a read error. V gene TRBV20-1 combines with J gene TRBJ2-1, with 9 bases fitting TRBD1. The germline V gene has CDR1 DFQATT and CDR2 SNEGSKA (reference sequence). The J segment lost 10 bases and the V segment lost 3 bases, leaving 13 bases of the junction unmatched. The CDR3 loop spans 15 amino acids. The CDR3 DNA sequence: TGCAGTGCTAGGCCGGGACAGGGCCGTTCCTACGAGCAGTTCTTC. It specifies CSARPGQGRSYEQFF.

This chain uses TRBV20-1 with TRBJ2-2; D perhaps matches TRBD2 (6 bases). CDR1 is DFQATT, CDR2 SNEGSKA, per germline (reference sequence). V lost 6 bases and J 4 bases, leaving 21 bases between the germline ends. This CDR3 spans 16 amino acids. DNA of the CDR3: TGCAGTGCACAATTTCTAGCGACCTGGGGCACCGGGGAGCTGTTTTTT. This sequence encodes CSAQFLATWGTGELFF.

This clonotype was seen repeatedly, ten times or more. CDR3 sequence: CATSRPQGAIGELFF. The CDR3 coding sequence is TGTGCCACCAGCAGACCCCAGGGGGCTATCGGGGAGCTGTTTTTT. V usage is TRBV15 and J usage is TRBJ2-2; the match to TRBD1 covers 8 bases. The CDR3 runs 15 residues. The germline V gene has CDR1 LNHNV and CDR2 YYDKDF (reference sequence). V lost 2 bases to trimming and J lost 7 bases; unmatched junction nucleotides: 6. The full variable domain, its missing parts supplied by reference TRBV15 and TRBJ2-2, is DAMVIQNPRYQVTQFGKPVTLSCSQTLNHNVMYWYQQKSSQAPKLLFHYYDKDFNNEADTPDNFQSRRPNTSFCFLDIRSPGLGDTAMYLCATSRPQGAIGELFFGEGSRLTVL.

This clonotype came up a few times. The rearrangement uses TRBV12-3 or TRBV12-4 and TRBJ1-4, with TRBD1 matching 7 bases. This CDR3 spans 14 amino acids. The junction had 4 bases not matched to a gene; V was cut back by 6 bases and J by 3 bases. CDR3 sequence: CASRAGTANEKLFF. The CDR3 DNA reads TGTGCCAGCAGAGCCGGGACAGCTAATGAAAAACTGTTTTTT.

This clonotype occurred a few times. A single base separates this from a much larger clone, so it may be a read error. The rearrangement links TRBV27 to TRBJ2-7, with D possibly being TRBD1 or TRBD2 (5 bases each). This CDR3 has 14 residues. V lost 2 bases, J lost 0 bases, and 8 bases lay in between. Germline lookup yields CDR1 MNHEY and CDR2 SMNVEV (reference sequence). The CDR3 DNA follows: TGTGCCAGCAGTTTACGGGACGCCTCCTACGAGCAGTACTTC. This codes for CASSLRDASYEQYF.

This clonotype was counted ten times or more. The V gene is TRBV5-1, the J gene TRBJ2-3; weak D call: TRBD1 (6 bases). The CDR3 consists of 15 residues. The germline V gene has CDR1 SGHRS and CDR2 YFSETQ. Trimming took off 1 base at V and 4 bases at J, with 13 bases between the two ends. The CDR3 DNA sequence: TGCGCCAGCAGCTTGTTGACAGGTGGTTCAGATACGCAGTATTTT. It codes for CASSLLTGGSDTQYF.